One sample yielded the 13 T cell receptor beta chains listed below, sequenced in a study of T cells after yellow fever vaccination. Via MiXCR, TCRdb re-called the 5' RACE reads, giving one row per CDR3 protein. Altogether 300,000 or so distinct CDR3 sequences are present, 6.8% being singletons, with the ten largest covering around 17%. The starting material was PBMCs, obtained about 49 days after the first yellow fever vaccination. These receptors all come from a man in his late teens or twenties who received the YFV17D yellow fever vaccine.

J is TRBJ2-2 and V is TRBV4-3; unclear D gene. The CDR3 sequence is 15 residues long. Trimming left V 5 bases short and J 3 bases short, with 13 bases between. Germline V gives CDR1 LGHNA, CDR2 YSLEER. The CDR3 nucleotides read TGCGCCAGCAGCTTAGCTACAGCCTACACCGGGGAGCTGTTTTTT. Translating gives CASSLATAYTGELFF.

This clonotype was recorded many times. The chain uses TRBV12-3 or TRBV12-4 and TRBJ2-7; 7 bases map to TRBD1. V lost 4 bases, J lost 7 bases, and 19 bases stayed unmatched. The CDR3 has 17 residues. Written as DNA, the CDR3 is TGTGCCAGCAGTTCCGTGGGCTTCCCGGACAGGTCTGGAGAGCAGTACTTC. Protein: CASSSVGFPDRSGEQYF.

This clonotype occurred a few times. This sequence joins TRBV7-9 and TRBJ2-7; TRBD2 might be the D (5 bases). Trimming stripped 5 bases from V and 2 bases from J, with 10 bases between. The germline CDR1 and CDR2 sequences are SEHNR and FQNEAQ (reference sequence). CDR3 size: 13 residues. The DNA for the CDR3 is TGTGCCAGCAGCCACCCGGGGACCTACGAGCAGTACGTC. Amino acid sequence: CASSHPGTYEQYV.

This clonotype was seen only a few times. CDR3 bases: TGTGCCATCAGTGCGACAGACATTGAAGCTTTCTTT. The encoded protein is CAISATDIEAFF. The V gene is TRBV10-3, the J gene TRBJ1-1; D possibly corresponds to TRBD1 (5 bases). This CDR3 region has 12 residues. Trimming stripped 4 bases from V and 7 bases from J, with 10 bases between. The V gene's germline CDR1 is ENHRY and CDR2 SYGVKD.

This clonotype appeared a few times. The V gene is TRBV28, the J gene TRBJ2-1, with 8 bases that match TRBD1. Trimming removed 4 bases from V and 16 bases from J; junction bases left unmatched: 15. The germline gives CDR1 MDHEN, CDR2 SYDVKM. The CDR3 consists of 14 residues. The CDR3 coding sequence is TGTGCCAGCAGTTCCTCACCTAGGACAGGGAAAGAATTCTTC. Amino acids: CASSSSPRTGKEFF.

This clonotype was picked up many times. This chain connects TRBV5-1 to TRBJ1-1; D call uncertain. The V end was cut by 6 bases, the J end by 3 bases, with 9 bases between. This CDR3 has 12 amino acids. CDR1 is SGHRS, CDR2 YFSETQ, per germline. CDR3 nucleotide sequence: TGCGCCAGCAAGCTCTCGGACACTGAAGCTTTCTTT. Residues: CASKLSDTEAFF.

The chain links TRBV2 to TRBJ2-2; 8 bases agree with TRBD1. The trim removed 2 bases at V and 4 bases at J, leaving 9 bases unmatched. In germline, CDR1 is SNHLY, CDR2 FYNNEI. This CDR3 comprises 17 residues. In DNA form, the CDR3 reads TGTGCCAGCAGTGAACCAACCAGGACAGGGACCACCGGGGAGCTGTTTTTT. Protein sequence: CASSEPTRTGTTGELFF.

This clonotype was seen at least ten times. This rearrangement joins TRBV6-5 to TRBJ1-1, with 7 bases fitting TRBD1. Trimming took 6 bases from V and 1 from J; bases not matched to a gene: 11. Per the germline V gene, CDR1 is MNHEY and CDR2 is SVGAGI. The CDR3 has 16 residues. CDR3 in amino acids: CASSSQRGRGNTEAFF. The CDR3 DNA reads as TGTGCCAGCAGCTCTCAGAGGGGGCGGGGGAACACTGAAGCTTTCTTT.

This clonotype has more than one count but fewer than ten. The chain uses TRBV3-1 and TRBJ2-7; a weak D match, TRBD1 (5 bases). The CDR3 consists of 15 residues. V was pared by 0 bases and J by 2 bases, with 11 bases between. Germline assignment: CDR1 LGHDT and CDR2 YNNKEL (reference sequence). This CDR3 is CASSQDGQGTYEQYF. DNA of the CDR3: TGTGCCAGCAGCCAAGACGGGCAGGGTACCTACGAGCAGTACTTC.

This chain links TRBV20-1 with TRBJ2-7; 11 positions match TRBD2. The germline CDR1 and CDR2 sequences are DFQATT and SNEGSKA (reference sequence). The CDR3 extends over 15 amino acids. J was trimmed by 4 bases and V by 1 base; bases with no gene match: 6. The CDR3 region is CSARVGSSGGYEQYF. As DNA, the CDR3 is TGCAGTGCTAGAGTCGGGTCTAGCGGGGGGTACGAGCAGTACTTC.

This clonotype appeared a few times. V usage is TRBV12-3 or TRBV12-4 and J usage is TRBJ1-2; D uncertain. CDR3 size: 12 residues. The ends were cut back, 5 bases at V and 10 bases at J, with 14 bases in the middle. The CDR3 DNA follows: TGTGCCAGCAGTAGAAGAGAATACGACTACACCTTC. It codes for CASSRREYDYTF.

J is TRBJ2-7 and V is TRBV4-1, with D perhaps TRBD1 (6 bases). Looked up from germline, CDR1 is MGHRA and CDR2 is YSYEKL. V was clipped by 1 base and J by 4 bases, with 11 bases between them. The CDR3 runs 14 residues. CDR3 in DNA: TGCGCCAGCAGCCAAGCCCCGACAGGATACGAGCAGTACGTC. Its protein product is CASSQAPTGYEQYV.

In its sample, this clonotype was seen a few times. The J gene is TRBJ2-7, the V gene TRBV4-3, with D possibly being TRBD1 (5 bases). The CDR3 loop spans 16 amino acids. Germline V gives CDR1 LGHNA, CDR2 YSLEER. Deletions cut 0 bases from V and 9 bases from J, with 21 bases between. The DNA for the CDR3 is TGCGCCAGCAGCCAAGATGGGGCGGCAGGAAAATTCGTGCAGTACTTC. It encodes CASSQDGAAGKFVQYF.